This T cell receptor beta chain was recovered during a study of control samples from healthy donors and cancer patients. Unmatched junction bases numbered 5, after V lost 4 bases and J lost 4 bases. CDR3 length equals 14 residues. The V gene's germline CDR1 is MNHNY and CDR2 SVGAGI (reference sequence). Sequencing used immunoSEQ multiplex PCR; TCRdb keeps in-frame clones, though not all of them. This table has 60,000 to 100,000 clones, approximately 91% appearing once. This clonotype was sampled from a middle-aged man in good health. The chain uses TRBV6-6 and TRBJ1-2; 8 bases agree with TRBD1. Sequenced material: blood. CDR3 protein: CASSSQGAVYGYTF. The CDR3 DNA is TGTGCCAGCAGTTCCCAGGGGGCGGTCTATGGCTACACCTTC.